Each of the 24 T cell receptor beta chains below was sequenced from the same sample in a study of T cells in Graves' hyperthyroidism and ophthalmopathy. RNA transcripts were the template for amplifying TCR beta CDR3 regions. RT-PCR in the first round (using the HTBI primer set) targeted the TCR CDR3. MiXCR, run by TCRdb on the multiplex PCR reads, gives a single entry per CDR3 protein. This sample yields 730,000 or so distinct CDR3 sequences, of which roughly 20% are seen a single time; over 15% belongs to the top ten. Sequenced material: blood. Receptor source: a woman aged 50 to 65 with Graves' hyperthyroidism that later progressed to Graves' ophthalmopathy.

At least ten counts were recorded for this clonotype. The rearrangement uses TRBV11-2 and TRBJ2-1, with a possible D match to TRBD2 (6 bases). This CDR3 spans 17 amino acids. In germline, CDR1 is SGHAT, CDR2 FQNNGV. Trimming removed 3 bases at V and 0 bases at J, with 15 bases between. The CDR3 here is CASSFPLAQSSYNEQFF. CDR3 DNA sequence: TGTGCCAGCAGCTTCCCACTAGCTCAAAGCTCCTACAATGAGCAGTTCTTC. Full variable domain (outside the CDR3, taken from reference TRBV11-2 and TRBJ2-1): EAGVAQSPRYKIIEKRQSVAFWCNPISGHATLYWYQQILGQGPKLLIQFQNNGVVDDSQLPKDRFSAERLKGVDSTLKIQPAKLEDSAVYLCASSFPLAQSSYNEQFFGPGTRLTVL.

With respect to this clonotype: This sequence may be a read error, since a much larger clone differs from it by one base. CDR3 sequence reads: CASSLRTEENYGYTF. Written as DNA, the CDR3 is TGCGCCAGCAGCTTGAGGACCGAAGAGAACTATGGCTACACCTTC. V is TRBV5-1 and J is TRBJ1-2, with D hard to call. The CDR3 length is 15 residues. Trimming shortened V by 1 base and J by 2 bases, and 12 bases separated the two germline ends. Germline CDR1 is SGHRS and CDR2 is YFSETQ.

This clonotype has more than one count but fewer than ten. CDR3 loop: CASSQGGQLYEQYF. The CDR3 DNA reads as TGCGCCAGCAGCCAGGGGGGACAGCTCTACGAGCAGTACTTC. This chain links TRBV4-1 with TRBJ2-7; D perhaps matches TRBD1 (7 bases). Germline CDR1 reads MGHRA; CDR2 reads YSYEKL. This CDR3 comprises 14 residues. V was shortened by 3 bases and J by 3 bases, with 12 bases between the two germline ends.

Ten or more counts support this clonotype. The V gene is TRBV20-1, the J gene TRBJ2-3; 8 nucleotides match TRBD2. CDR1 and CDR2 from the germline V gene are DFQATT and SNEGSKA (reference sequence). The CDR3 extends over 13 amino acids. The V gene end was trimmed by 1 base and the J gene end by 6 bases; junction bases not matched to a gene: 3. The CDR3 protein is CSARGSGTDTQYF. Here the CDR3 DNA reads TGCAGTGCTAGAGGTAGCGGGACGGATACGCAGTATTTT.

The V call is TRBV2, the J call TRBJ2-3; D gene ambiguous. The CDR3 spans 11 residues. Trimming took 7 bases from V and 7 from J, leaving 9 bases between them. Germline V gives CDR1 SNHLY, CDR2 FYNNEI. This CDR3 is CASTYRNTQYF. Written as DNA, the CDR3 is TGTGCCAGCACTTACCGGAATACGCAGTATTTT.

The rearrangement uses TRBV6-1 and TRBJ1-2; 8 bases map to TRBD1. V was clipped by 8 bases and J by 4 bases; unmatched bases: 6. This CDR3 has 13 amino acids. CDR1 MNHNS and CDR2 SASEGT come from the germline V gene. The CDR3 region has the DNA TGTGCCAGCGGAAAGGACAGGGCCTATGGCTACACCTTC. The encoded protein is CASGKDRAYGYTF.

This clonotype showed up just a few times. The DNA of the CDR3 is TGCAGCGTTGAACCTACTAGTGGTGAGCAGTTCTTC. Encoded protein: CSVEPTSGEQFF. This chain joins TRBV29-1 and TRBJ2-1, with D possibly TRBD2 on 5 matching bases. The CDR3 is 12 amino acids. V lost 2 bases and J 9 bases, leaving 11 bases between the germline ends. Germline loops: CDR1 SQVTM, CDR2 ANQGSEA.

This clonotype was counted at least ten times. This rearrangement joins TRBV20-1 to TRBJ1-2; maybe TRBD1 (5 bases). Germline-derived CDR1 and CDR2 are DFQATT and SNEGSKA (reference sequence). The CDR3 covers 14 residues. V was pared by 8 bases and J by 4 bases, with 20 bases between. CDR3 DNA: TGCAGTTCCCCGGGGCAAGATGGAGGCTATGGCTACACCTTC. It yields the protein CSSPGQDGGYGYTF.

This chain connects TRBV15 to TRBJ2-7, with D perhaps being TRBD1 or TRBD2 (5 bases each). The CDR3 contains 16 residues. Germline CDR1 LNHNV, CDR2 YYDKDF (reference sequence). The V gene lost 2 bases and the J gene lost 2 bases, with 16 bases spanning the gap. CDR3: CATSRSLPGTTYEQYF. CDR3 nucleotide sequence: TGTGCCACCAGCAGAAGTCTGCCGGGGACCACCTACGAGCAGTACTTC.

This clonotype came up many times. The chain employs TRBV10-3 and TRBJ2-5; 9 nucleotides align to TRBD2. CDR1 and CDR2 from the germline V gene are ENHRY and SYGVKD. This CDR3 is 16 amino acids long. V lost 8 bases to trimming and J lost 5 bases; unmatched junction nucleotides: 15. In DNA, the CDR3 is TGTGCCATCGGGGATCTGCGCGGGGGGGCACTGGAGACCCAGTACTTC. Translated, it gives CAIGDLRGGALETQYF.

This clonotype was seen at least ten times. The chain has TRBV20-1 and TRBJ1-1; D might be TRBD1 (5 bases). The CDR3 is 15 amino acids. V lost 4 bases and J 1 base, leaving 16 bases between the germline ends. CDR1 and CDR2 (germline): DFQATT, SNEGSKA (reference sequence). CDR3: CSATPGAGGNTEAFF. The CDR3 DNA follows: TGCAGTGCTACACCTGGGGCCGGGGGGAACACTGAAGCTTTCTTT.

In this sample, this clonotype turned up once. A read error is possible here, since a much larger clone lies one base away. The rearrangement links TRBV7-3 to TRBJ2-7; D tentatively fits TRBD1 or TRBD2 (6 bases each). Judging by the DNA end, TRBJ2-1 fits better; the J call may be wrong. Germline-derived CDR1 and CDR2 are SGHTA and FQGTGA. This CDR3 has 14 amino acids. CDR3: CASSLNGGQYEQFF. The CDR3 coding sequence is TGTGCCAGCAGCTTAAACGGGGGCCAATACGAGCAGTTCTTC.

V is TRBV10-2 and J is TRBJ1-5, with D maybe TRBD1 (5 bases). V lost 4 bases to trimming and J lost 1 base, with 8 bases between them. Germline CDR1 reads WSHSY; CDR2 reads SAAADI. This CDR3 contains 14 residues. The CDR3 sequence is CASSGGGSNQPQHF. Here the CDR3 DNA reads TGCGCCAGCAGTGGGGGCGGCAGCAATCAGCCCCAGCATTTT.

This clonotype appeared a few times. CDR3 protein: CASSLGTSGGPPQYF. CDR3 sequence (DNA): TGTGCCAGCAGTTTAGGGACTAGCGGGGGCCCCCCCCAGTACTTC. V is TRBV27 and J is TRBJ2-5, with 14 bases that match TRBD2. This CDR3 region has 15 residues. With V trimmed by 2 bases and J by 9 bases, 5 bases remained unmatched. Germline CDR1 MNHEY, CDR2 SMNVEV (reference sequence).

This chain links TRBV6-5 with TRBJ2-3, with D perhaps TRBD2 (6 bases). Per germline, CDR1 MNHEY and CDR2 SVGAGI. The CDR3 contains 16 residues. The V gene lost 4 bases and the J gene lost 6 bases, with 20 bases spanning the gap. The chain's CDR3 is CASSFLGTHKTDTQYF. The DNA for the CDR3 is TGTGCCAGCAGTTTTCTCGGGACTCATAAAACGGATACGCAGTATTTT.

Note on this clonotype: This may be a read error, as it is one base from a much larger clone. The genes are TRBV30 and TRBJ2-7; maybe TRBD2 (5 bases). In germline, CDR1 is GTSNPN, CDR2 SVGIG (reference sequence). The CDR3 runs 11 residues. The germline V and J ends were trimmed by 2 bases and 5 bases, with 7 bases remaining between them. CDR3 sequence (DNA): TGTGCCTGGAGTACGGGAAACGAGCAGTACTTC. It encodes CAWSTGNEQYF. Full variable domain (missing parts from reference TRBV30 and TRBJ2-7): SQTIHQWPATLVQPVGSPLSLECTVEGTSNPNLYWYRQAAGRGLQLLFYSVGIGQISSEVPQNLSASRPQDRQFILSSKKLLLSDSGFYLCAWSTGNEQYFGPGTRLTVT.

This clonotype was seen repeatedly, ten times or more. This chain joins TRBV18 and TRBJ1-6; possibly TRBD1 for D (6 bases). CDR3 size: 15 residues. The germline V gene has CDR1 KGHSH and CDR2 LQKENI. The ends were cut back, 2 bases at V and 8 bases at J, with 13 bases in the middle. In DNA, the CDR3 is TGTGCCAGCTCACCAAGGCGGGGGGCTGATTCACCCCTCCACTTT. This sequence encodes CASSPRRGADSPLHF. Based on the CDR3 plus reference TRBV18 and TRBJ1-6, the full variable domain is NAGVMQNPRHLVRRRGQEARLRCSPMKGHSHVYWYRQLPEEGLKFMVYLQKENIIDESGMPKERFSAEFPKEGPSILRIQQVVRGDSAAYFCASSPRRGADSPLHFGNGTRLTVT.

This clonotype was found many times. This chain uses TRBV3-1 with TRBJ2-5; no clear D. The CDR3 has 14 amino acids. Trimming removed 1 base from V and 4 bases from J, with 10 bases in between. Germline CDR1 and CDR2: LGHDT and YNNKEL (reference sequence). CDR3: CASSQGLTTETQYF. Here the CDR3 DNA reads TGTGCCAGCAGCCAAGGTCTGACAACAGAGACCCAGTACTTC.

This clonotype has ten or more counts. The rearrangement links TRBV20-1 to TRBJ1-2; D may be TRBD1 (5 bases). CDR3 length: 13 residues. CDR1 and CDR2 (germline): DFQATT, SNEGSKA (reference sequence). V lost 6 bases, J lost 2 bases, and 13 bases lay in between. The CDR3 bases are TGCAGTGCCCGACAGCCCGTAAACTATGGCTACACCTTC. It encodes CSARQPVNYGYTF.

The V gene is TRBV15, the J gene TRBJ2-3; TRBD1 is a possible D gene (5 bases). This CDR3 has 13 residues. Trimming shortened V by 1 base and J by 8 bases, and 10 bases separated the two germline ends. The germline V gene encodes CDR1 LNHNV and CDR2 YYDKDF (reference sequence). CDR3 loop: CATSRVRGSTQYF. The CDR3 DNA is TGTGCCACCAGCAGAGTTAGGGGATCTACGCAGTATTTT.

In this sample, this clonotype turned up a few times. This sequence joins TRBV3-1 and TRBJ1-6, with 11 bases aligning to TRBD1. Trimming took 4 bases from V and 10 from J; bases not matched to a gene: 3. This CDR3 comprises 14 residues. Germline V lookup: CDR1 LGHDT, CDR2 YNNKEL (reference sequence). Here the CDR3 reads CASSPGTGGSPLHF. As DNA, the CDR3 is TGTGCCAGCAGCCCCGGGACAGGGGGATCACCCCTCCACTTT.

The J gene is TRBJ2-1, the V gene TRBV5-8, with D uncertain. The length of the CDR3 is 13 residues. The V gene's germline CDR1 is SGHTS and CDR2 YDEGEE. V gave up 3 bases and J gave up 3 bases, with 7 bases separating them. As DNA, the CDR3 is TGTGCCAGCAGCTCGACCCTCTACAATGAGCAGTTCTTC. Its translation is CASSSTLYNEQFF.

The chain combines TRBV12-3 or TRBV12-4 with TRBJ2-3; 7 positions agree with TRBD2. This CDR3 has 16 amino acids. V was clipped by 6 bases and J by 4 bases; unmatched bases: 13. The CDR3, as DNA: TGTGCCAGCAGCCGCGGGTTCGGGGGGAGCGCAGATACGCAGTATTTT. This translates into CASSRGFGGSADTQYF.

This clonotype was observed at least ten times. The gene calls are TRBV12-3 or TRBV12-4 and TRBJ2-7; D uncertain. The CDR3 runs to 12 residues. V gave up 5 bases and J gave up 7 bases, with 12 bases separating them. The CDR3 DNA is TGTGCCAGCAGTCCGAGTGTTGGGGAGCAGTACTTC. This codes for CASSPSVGEQYF.